The 7 T cell receptor beta chains given below trace back to one sample, sequenced in a study. TCRdb reprocessed the 5' RACE reads via MiXCR and lists one record per CDR3 protein. The sample lists about 42,000 distinct CDR3 sequences, approximately 30% occurring once. The sequenced material came from tumor-infiltrating memory CD4+ T cells sorted from the breast tumor. Subset denoted: memory CD4+ T cells, CD4+CD45RO+CD25-. The receptors were sampled from a female donor with breast cancer.

The chain employs TRBV2 and TRBJ2-1; no clear D gene. Looked up from germline, CDR1 is SNHLY and CDR2 is FYNNEI. The CDR3 extends over 15 amino acids. V was clipped by 7 bases and J by 7 bases, with 20 bases between them. For the CDR3, the DNA is TGTGCCAGCACCCTATTAGCAACCAACTATAATGAGCAGTTCTTC. Translated: CASTLLATNYNEQFF.

This clonotype was seen many times. J is TRBJ2-7 and V is TRBV20-1; 7 bases map to TRBD1. CDR1 DFQATT and CDR2 SNEGSKA come from the germline V gene (reference sequence). V shed 0 bases, J shed 2 bases, and the junction held 16 bases outside the gene matches. The CDR3 consists of 18 residues. This CDR3 is CSARDPRAGQDRTYEQYF. As DNA, the CDR3 is TGCAGTGCTAGAGACCCCCGGGCAGGACAGGACCGGACCTACGAGCAGTACTTC.

This chain links TRBV27 with TRBJ2-1; 7 bases line up with TRBD2. The CDR3 contains 15 residues. V lost 5 bases and J lost 7; bases outside the gene matches: 11. Looked up from germline, CDR1 is MNHEY and CDR2 is SMNVEV (reference sequence). DNA of the CDR3: TGTGCCAGCAGTCCACCGGGACTACAGAGTAATGAGCAGTTCTTC. It specifies CASSPPGLQSNEQFF.

This clonotype turned up a few times. V gene TRBV20-1 combines with J gene TRBJ1-6; D not resolved. CDR1 DFQATT and CDR2 SNEGSKA come from the germline V gene (reference sequence). The V gene lost 5 bases and the J gene lost 0 bases, with 11 bases spanning the gap. The CDR3 is made up of 15 amino acids. The CDR3 DNA sequence: TGCAGTGCTCATCATGAAAGCTCCTATAATTCACCCCTCCACTTT. Its translation: CSAHHESSYNSPLHF.

In its sample, this clonotype was seen a few times. The rearrangement uses TRBV5-1 and TRBJ2-7; 9 positions match TRBD2. Trimming at V came to 0 bases and at J to 7 bases, leaving 8 bases not matched to a gene. Germline V CDR1 and CDR2: SGHRS, YFSETQ. There are 15 residues in the CDR3. As DNA, the CDR3 is TGCGCCAGCAGCTTGGACCTAGTAGCGGGAGTTGAGCAGTACTTC. It codes for CASSLDLVAGVEQYF.

The gene calls are TRBV7-2 and TRBJ1-5; tentatively, D is TRBD1 (6 bases). V lost 5 bases to trimming and J lost 6 bases, with 14 bases between them. This CDR3 comprises 14 residues. Germline values: CDR1 SGHTA, CDR2 FQGNSA. The CDR3: CASSRTGYAQPQHF. DNA for the CDR3: TGTGCCAGCAGCCGAACAGGGTACGCTCAGCCCCAGCATTTT.

The V call is TRBV28, the J call TRBJ1-2, with D possibly TRBD1 on 6 matching bases. Trimming took off 6 bases at V and 4 bases at J, with 12 bases between the two ends. There are 13 residues in the CDR3. CDR1 is MDHEN, CDR2 SYDVKM, per germline. DNA for the CDR3: TGTGCCAGCAGCTACCACAGGGCCTATGGCTACACCTTC. It is translated as CASSYHRAYGYTF.